The rows below give T cell receptor beta chains drawn from one sample of a study of blood T cell repertoires in COVID-19. Method: immunoSEQ multiplex PCR; TCRdb's copy keeps in-frame clones and lacks some. The data show 350,000 to 400,000 clones, over 75% seen once. Sequenced material: PBMCs or T cells enriched from blood (not recorded which). Source of these receptors: a woman aged 25 to 39 with acute COVID-19. Both conserved end residues are part of each CDR3. The D gene is left open where the match is weak. Where a row states a size, it is once, few, many or the class of an expanded clone; other rows omit it.

v_gene	abundance	d_gene	j_gene	CDR3nt	CDR3aa
TRBV5-1	NA	NA	TRBJ2-1	TGCGCCAGCAGCCCTACTAGTGTCGATGAGCAGTTCTTC	CASSPTSVDEQFF
TRBV27	once	TRBD1	TRBJ2-7	TGTGCCAGCAGTATTGGACAGGGGTTTTCCTACGAGCAGTACTTC	CASSIGQGFSYEQYF
TRBV12-3/TRBV12-4	NA	NA	TRBJ1-1	TGTGCCAGCAGTCGCCCACCGGAGTTTACTTTCTTT	CASSRPPEFTFF
TRBV28	NA	NA	TRBJ1-2	TGTGCCAGCAGTTTGAGACAGAAATATTATGGCTACACCTTC	CASSLRQKYYGYTF
TRBV30	NA	TRBD1	TRBJ1-5	TGTGCCTGGAGCGGACAGGTCAATCAGCCCCAGCATTTT	CAWSGQVNQPQHF
TRBV7-3	NA	NA	TRBJ1-1	TGTGCCAGCAGCCCCGGCGGGGGGGCGGAAGCTTTCTTT	CASSPGGGAEAFF
TRBV4-1	NA	NA	TRBJ1-2	TGCGCCAGCAGCGACAGCTGGGGCCAGGTTAACTATGGCTACACCTTC	CASSDSWGQVNYGYTF
TRBV10-2	NA	NA	TRBJ2-1	TGCGCCAGCACTGACGTTAGCCCGTACAATGAGCAGTTCTTC	CASTDVSPYNEQFF
TRBV9	NA	TRBD1	TRBJ1-2	TGTGCCAGCAGCAGGGGGGACAGGGAGGGCTATGGCTACACCTTC	CASSRGDREGYGYTF
TRBV2	NA	TRBD2	TRBJ2-1	TGTGCCAGCAGTCCGGGACTAGCGGGACTTGATGAGCAGTTCTTC	CASSPGLAGLDEQFF
TRBV10-3	NA	TRBD1	TRBJ1-2	TGTGCCATCAGTGAGTCTTGGGGACAGGGATATGGCTACACCTTC	CAISESWGQGYGYTF
TRBV9	NA	NA	TRBJ2-7	TGTGCCAGCAGCGTAGGAAATGGCGGCTCCTACGAGCAGTACTTC	CASSVGNGGSYEQYF
TRBV5-8	NA	TRBD1	TRBJ1-1	TGTGCCAGCAGCTTGCCCCCCTGGACAGGGGGAGGCACTGAAGCTTTCTTT	CASSLPPWTGGGTEAFF
TRBV11-1	NA	TRBD2	TRBJ2-7	TGTGCCAGCAGCTTAGTCAGCGGGGGATACGAGCAGTACTTC	CASSLVSGGYEQYF
TRBV24-1	NA	TRBD1	TRBJ2-3	TGTGCCACCAGTGATTTCCCCTGGGGACAGGGTGGGAATACGCAGTATTTT	CATSDFPWGQGGNTQYF
TRBV5-6	few	TRBD1	TRBJ2-7	TGTGCCAGCAATACAGGGGGCGCTTCCTACGAGCAGTACTTC	CASNTGGASYEQYF
TRBV3-1/TRBV3-2	NA	NA	TRBJ2-7	TGTGCCAGCAGCCTAGGAGGCGAGCAGTACTTC	CASSLGGEQYF
TRBV2	NA	NA	TRBJ1-1	TGTGCCAGCAGTGGGGGACAGAACACTGAAGCTTTCTTT	CASSGGQNTEAFF
TRBV18	NA	NA	TRBJ2-7	TGTGCCAGCTCACCAGGGCTCTACGAGCAGTACTTC	CASSPGLYEQYF
TRBV19	NA	TRBD1	TRBJ1-5	TGTGCCAGTAGTTCACAGGGGTTCAATCAGCCCCAGCATTTT	CASSSQGFNQPQHF
TRBV9	NA	NA	TRBJ1-5	TGTGCCAGCAGCGTTGCAGGGGGCAATCAGCCCCAGCATTTT	CASSVAGGNQPQHF
TRBV18	NA	TRBD1	TRBJ1-2	TGTGCCAGCTCCCAGACAGGGTGGGACAACTATGGCTACACCTTC	CASSQTGWDNYGYTF
TRBV6-2/TRBV6-3	NA	TRBD1	TRBJ2-4	TGTGCCAGCAGTTACGGCGGGGACAGGGAAGGGCGGGAGACCAAAAACATTCAGTACTTC	CASSYGGDREGRETKNIQYF
TRBV11-2	NA	NA	TRBJ2-7	TGTGCCAGCAGCTTTCCAGGGACCTACGAGCAGTACTTC	CASSFPGTYEQYF
TRBV7-9	NA	TRBD2	TRBJ2-3	TGTGCCGGCTCGGGTCTAGCGGGGGGGAGTTGGAGCACAGATACGCAGTATTTT	CAGSGLAGGSWSTDTQYF
TRBV6-5	NA	NA	TRBJ2-7	TGTGCCAGCAGCCCCAGGGTTTTTGCCTACGAGCAGTACTTC	CASSPRVFAYEQYF
TRBV7-9	few	NA	TRBJ1-1	TGTGCCAGCAGCTCGACCACAGGGCTTACTGAAGCTTTCTTT	CASSSTTGLTEAFF
TRBV9	NA	NA	TRBJ2-3	TGTGCCAGCAGCGGACAGATTAGCACAGATACGCAGTATTTT	CASSGQISTDTQYF
TRBV7-3	NA	TRBD1	TRBJ1-2	TGTGCCAGCAGCTTCGCTACAGGGGTGGGCTACACCTTC	CASSFATGVGYTF
TRBV13	NA	NA	TRBJ2-3	TGTGCCAGCAGCTCACAGTCGGATACGCAGTATTTT	CASSSQSDTQYF
TRBV30	NA	NA	TRBJ2-7	TGTGCCTGGAGTCCACAGCCGTACGAGCAGTACTTC	CAWSPQPYEQYF
TRBV2	NA	TRBD2	TRBJ2-5	TGTGCCAGCAGGGCACTAGCGGCAAGGGAGACCCAGTACTTC	CASRALAARETQYF